This T cell receptor (beta chain) emerged from a study of control samples from healthy donors and cancer patients. Assay used: immunoSEQ multiplex PCR; TCRdb lists only in-frame clones, some missing. The repertoire consists of 150,000 to 200,000 clones, with roughly 93% occurring once and the leading ten covering around 1.6%. Germline lookup yields CDR1 MNHEY and CDR2 SVGAGI. CDR3 length equals 14 residues. V lost 7 bases and J 3 bases, leaving 13 bases between the germline ends. The sequencing input was blood. The chain couples TRBV6-5 to TRBJ1-5; no definite D call. The receptor's source is a young man in good health. CDR3 sequence reads: CASKGAFPNQPQHF. The CDR3 nucleotides read TGTGCCAGCAAAGGCGCATTCCCCAATCAGCCCCAGCATTTT.